A single sample is the source of the 14 T cell receptor beta chains below, sequenced in a study of beta chain features in type 1 diabetes. The investigators reverse transcribed all of the isolated RNA, so they sequenced expressed TCRB transcripts. TCRdb's table, derived via immunoSEQ multiplex PCR, lists solely in-frame clones and lacks some. Of around 240,000 clones listed, around 68% were seen once; the top ten hold around 0.057%. Sequenced sample: naive CD4+ T cells from blood. All receptors derive from a man between 25 and 39 years old in good health.

The chain carries TRBV28 and TRBJ2-1, with unresolved D. The germline gives CDR1 MDHEN, CDR2 SYDVKM. Trimming stripped 0 bases from V and 10 bases from J, with 4 bases between. The CDR3 spans 11 residues. CDR3 sequence (DNA): TGTGCCAGCAGTTTATGGGGAGAGCAGTTCTTC. Encoded protein: CASSLWGEQFF.

The genes are TRBV7-9 and TRBJ2-3, with 10 bases lining up with TRBD2. The CDR3 covers 15 residues. Germline V CDR1 and CDR2: SEHNR, FQNEAQ (reference sequence). Unmatched junction bases numbered 4, after V lost 6 bases and J lost 1 base. In DNA form, the CDR3 reads TGTGCCAGCAGATCTAGCGGGAGCGGCACAGATACGCAGTATTTT. Its protein product is CASRSSGSGTDTQYF.

This clone was counted a few times. CDR3 coding DNA: TGTGCCTGGAGTGTTGGGACTAGCGAGAGAACAGATACGCAGTATTTT. Its translation is CAWSVGTSERTDTQYF. The chain is built from TRBV30 and TRBJ2-3; 10 bases are shared with TRBD2. This CDR3 region has 16 residues. CDR1 and CDR2 from the germline V gene are GTSNPN and SVGIG (reference sequence). The junction had 6 bases not matched to a gene; V was cut back by 0 bases and J by 3 bases.

The chain uses TRBV29-1 and TRBJ1-1; D is ambiguous. Between the trimmed V and J ends, which lost 3 bases and 0 bases, there was a span of 8 bases. The germline V gene has CDR1 SQVTM and CDR2 ANQGSEA. The CDR3 has 13 amino acids. The CDR3 nucleotides are TGCAGCGTTGAGATGTCACTGAACACTGAAGCTTTCTTT. Protein: CSVEMSLNTEAFF.

In its sample, this clone was seen once. This chain links TRBV30 with TRBJ1-2, with D possibly being TRBD1 (6 bases). The CDR3 is 13 residues long. V was shortened by 3 bases and J by 8 bases, with 16 bases between the two germline ends. Per germline, CDR1 GTSNPN and CDR2 SVGIG (reference sequence). This CDR3 reads CAWRVQGKGGYTF. CDR3 coding DNA: TGTGCCTGGAGAGTACAGGGCAAAGGGGGCTACACCTTC.

This clone occurred a few times. The chain has TRBV9 and TRBJ2-1, with 7 bases lining up with TRBD2. The CDR3 covers 13 residues. V trimming: 6 bases; J trimming: 4 bases; junction bases outside the gene matches: 4. CDR1 is SGDLS and CDR2 is YYNGEE in the germline V gene. For the CDR3, the DNA is TGTGCCAGCACGGGCGGGGGTTACAATGAGCAGTTCTTC. This gives the protein CASTGGGYNEQFF.

The V and J genes are TRBV29-1 and TRBJ1-5; D gene uncertain. The CDR3 length is 14 residues. Germline V gives CDR1 SQVTM, CDR2 ANQGSEA. Trimming shortened V by 1 base and J by 4 bases, and 11 bases separated the two germline ends. CDR3 amino acids: CSVEGADRNQPQHF. CDR3 coding DNA: TGCAGCGTTGAAGGGGCTGATCGGAATCAGCCCCAGCATTTT.

J is TRBJ1-2 and V is TRBV4-2; D remains ambiguous. Germline values: CDR1 LGHNA, CDR2 YNFKEQ. CDR3 length equals 12 residues. V was pared by 0 bases and J by 3 bases, with 2 bases between. For the CDR3, the DNA is TGTGCCAGCAGCCAAGATGACTATGGCTACACCTTC. The encoded protein is CASSQDDYGYTF.

The chain uses TRBV2 and TRBJ2-3, with 7 bases that match TRBD1. CDR1 is SNHLY and CDR2 is FYNNEI in the germline V gene. The CDR3 covers 12 residues. Trimming removed 6 bases from V and 6 bases from J; junction bases left unmatched: 3. DNA for the CDR3: TGTGCCAGCAGGACAGGGTTCGATACGCAGTATTTT. Translating it yields CASRTGFDTQYF. Using reference TRBV2 and TRBJ2-3 for the parts outside the CDR3, the full variable domain is EPEVTQTPSHQVTQMGQEVILRCVPISNHLYFYWYRQILGQKVEFLVSFYNNEISEKSEIFDDQFSVERPDGSNFTLKIRSTKLEDSAMYFCASRTGFDTQYFGPGTRLTVL.

The V gene is TRBV2, the J gene TRBJ2-3; D is possibly TRBD1 (5 bases). This CDR3 contains 14 residues. In germline, CDR1 is SNHLY, CDR2 FYNNEI. Deletions cut 5 bases from V and 6 bases from J, with 15 bases between. CDR3 nucleotides: TGTGCCAGCAGTACGATTGCCAGGGTGGATACGCAGTATTTT. Encoded protein: CASSTIARVDTQYF.

The chain is built from TRBV21-1 and TRBJ2-1; TRBD2, the D gene given by the table, was not confirmed from the DNA. TRBV21-1 is marked as a pseudogene. This CDR3 region has 16 residues. The CDR3 nucleotides read TGTGCCAGCAGCTCACCACTAGCGTGCTCCTACAATGAGCAGTTCTTC. The encoded protein is CASSSPLACSYNEQFF.

The chain links TRBV30 to TRBJ2-1; TRBD2 aligns across 8 bases. V lost 0 bases and J lost 6; bases outside the gene matches: 7. Per germline, CDR1 GTSNPN and CDR2 SVGIG (reference sequence). The CDR3 is made up of 15 amino acids. The CDR3 nucleotides are TGTGCCTGGAGTGTAGGAGCGGGAGCGCTCAATGAGCAGTTCTTC. It specifies CAWSVGAGALNEQFF.

The chain joins TRBV29-1 to TRBJ2-7; D remains ambiguous. The CDR3 length is 14 residues. Trimming removed 0 bases from V and 2 bases from J, with 11 bases in between. Germline V gene lookup returns CDR1 SQVTM and CDR2 ANQGSEA. This CDR3 is CSVEDLQEPYEQYF. DNA for the CDR3: TGCAGCGTTGAAGATCTTCAGGAACCCTACGAGCAGTACTTC.

This rearrangement joins TRBV7-2 to TRBJ2-7, with a weak D call TRBD2 (5 bases). The CDR3 sequence is 13 residues long. V was clipped by 5 bases and J by 6 bases, with 14 bases between them. The germline CDR1 and CDR2 sequences are SGHTA and FQGNSA. The CDR3 nucleotides are TGTGCCAGCAGCCTCCAAGAAGGAGGCGAGCAGTACTTC. Translation: CASSLQEGGEQYF.